This entry lists 30 T cell receptor beta chains sequenced from one sample in a study of blood T cell repertoires in COVID-19. TCRdb's copy holds only in-frame clones and misses some; the assay was immunoSEQ multiplex PCR. The repertoire holds 150,000 or so clones, with around 81% as singletons. Sequencing was carried out using peripheral blood. The receptor set was obtained from a man in his fifties or sixties with active or convalescent COVID-19.

This chain's CDR3 is CASRIRTSGRVANTGELFF. The DNA of the CDR3 is TGTGCCAGCAGAATTAGGACTAGCGGGAGGGTCGCGAACACCGGGGAGCTGTTTTTT. V is TRBV28 and J is TRBJ2-2; 15 positions match TRBD2. After removal of 6 bases from V and 0 bases from J, the junction contained 8 bases not matched to a gene. The V gene's germline CDR1 is MDHEN and CDR2 SYDVKM. The CDR3 runs to 19 residues.

CDR3 DNA: TGCAGCGTTGAAGCCCCAGGGTTCTATGGCTACACCTTC. Protein sequence: CSVEAPGFYGYTF. The genes are TRBV29-1 and TRBJ1-2, with D tentatively TRBD1 (5 bases). Germline CDR1 and CDR2: SQVTM and ANQGSEA. The CDR3 length is 13 residues. The V and J ends lost 1 base and 4 bases respectively, with 10 bases between them.

This clone was seen only a few times. The gene calls are TRBV19 and TRBJ1-3; D not certain. The CDR3 loop spans 15 amino acids. V shed 6 bases and J shed 0 bases, with 12 bases lying between them. In germline, CDR1 is LNHDA, CDR2 SQIVND (reference sequence). The CDR3 nucleotides are TGTGCCAGTAGGTTCGGGTCCATCTCTGGAAACACCATATATTTT. Its translation is CASRFGSISGNTIYF.

V is TRBV18 and J is TRBJ1-4; 7 bases line up with TRBD1. Unmatched junction bases numbered 2, after V lost 1 base and J lost 6 bases. Germline assignment: CDR1 KGHSH and CDR2 LQKENI. The CDR3 has 14 amino acids. DNA of the CDR3: TGTGCCAGCTCACCACAGGGGGCTTATGAAAAACTGTTTTTT. Translation gives CASSPQGAYEKLFF.

The V gene is TRBV9, the J gene TRBJ1-2; D not resolved. Germline values: CDR1 SGDLS, CDR2 YYNGEE. Trimming removed 0 bases at V and 6 bases at J, with 9 bases between. This CDR3 comprises 13 residues. The CDR3 DNA follows: TGTGCCAGCAGCGTAGTTGGCAACGATGGCTACACCTTC. Translating gives CASSVVGNDGYTF.

V usage is TRBV12-3 or TRBV12-4 and J usage is TRBJ1-4; D remains unclear. The V and J ends lost 4 bases and 8 bases respectively, with 11 bases between them. The CDR3 is 13 amino acids. In nucleotides, the CDR3 is TGTGCCAGCAGTTCGACCGGGATGGAAAAACTGTTTTTT. The encoded protein is CASSSTGMEKLFF.

The V call is TRBV7-2, the J call TRBJ2-1; D may be TRBD2 (6 bases). Trimming took 4 bases from V and 10 from J, leaving 14 bases between them. Germline V CDR1 and CDR2: SGHTA, FQGNSA. This CDR3 region has 13 residues. The chain's CDR3 is CASSWRGEGEQFF. The CDR3 DNA reads TGTGCCAGCAGCTGGAGGGGAGAGGGCGAGCAGTTCTTC.

This clone came up once. The rearrangement links TRBV21-1 to TRBJ2-2; the table's D gene call, TRBD1, was not cross checked with the DNA. TRBV21-1 is recorded as a pseudogene. This CDR3 is 14 amino acids long. This chain's CDR3 is CASSKTGEAGELFF. CDR3 nucleotides: TGTGCCAGCAGCAAAACAGGGGAGGCCGGGGAGCTGTTTTTT.

The chain joins TRBV5-1 to TRBJ2-3, with 8 bases lining up with TRBD1. From germline, CDR1 is SGHRS and CDR2 YFSETQ. The CDR3 has 15 residues. With 4 bases clipped from V and 0 bases from J, the junction kept 4 bases outside the gene matches. This CDR3 is CASSPRTGSTDTQYF. In nucleotides, the CDR3 is TGCGCCAGCAGCCCCCGGACAGGGAGCACAGATACGCAGTATTTT.

V gene TRBV10-3 combines with J gene TRBJ2-2, with D tentatively TRBD1 (6 bases). The length of the CDR3 is 16 residues. V shed 2 bases and J shed 1 base, with 11 bases lying between them. Germline loops: CDR1 ENHRY, CDR2 SYGVKD. The CDR3 region has the DNA TGTGCCATCAGTGAGAGTCCGGGACAGAACACCGGGGAGCTGTTTTTT. Its translation is CAISESPGQNTGELFF.

This clone turned up a few times. CDR3 sequence reads: CASSLATSGSNEQYF. The CDR3 DNA sequence: TGCGCCAGCAGCTTGGCGACTAGCGGGAGTAACGAGCAGTACTTC. The rearrangement joins TRBV5-1 to TRBJ2-7, with TRBD2 identical over 12 bases. This CDR3 is built from 15 residues. From germline, CDR1 is SGHRS and CDR2 YFSETQ. V lost 0 bases and J lost 5; bases outside the gene matches: 3.

V is TRBV5-4 and J is TRBJ2-1; D is unresolved. CDR1 and CDR2 (germline): SGHNT, YYREEE (reference sequence). V shed 0 bases and J shed 9 bases, with 16 bases lying between them. This CDR3 is built from 15 residues. The CDR3 here is CASSLALGGVGEQFF. The CDR3 region has the DNA TGTGCCAGCAGCTTGGCCCTAGGCGGAGTCGGTGAGCAGTTCTTC.

The chain couples TRBV6-5 to TRBJ2-7; 7 bases are a match to TRBD2. With 4 bases clipped from V and 2 bases from J, the junction kept 8 bases outside the gene matches. This CDR3 is built from 15 residues. Germline lookup yields CDR1 MNHEY and CDR2 SVGAGI. The CDR3, as DNA: TGTGCCAGCAGTTCCCCGGGGGGACCTACCTACGAGCAGTACTTC. It translates to CASSSPGGPTYEQYF.

The chain is built from TRBV5-1 and TRBJ1-1; no reliable D call. With 5 bases removed from V and 2 bases from J, the gap between germline ends came to 16 bases. The CDR3 is 15 amino acids. CDR1 SGHRS and CDR2 YFSETQ come from the germline V gene. CDR3 coding DNA: TGCGCCAGCAGTTACTCCGGAGGAGGTAACACTGAAGCTTTCTTT. This translates into CASSYSGGGNTEAFF.

The rearrangement joins TRBV19 to TRBJ1-6; D not resolved. The CDR3 extends over 15 amino acids. The V end was cut by 3 bases, the J end by 7 bases, with 13 bases between. From germline, CDR1 is LNHDA and CDR2 SQIVND (reference sequence). The CDR3 sequence: CASSIAGFGNSPLHF. The CDR3, as DNA: TGTGCCAGTAGTATCGCCGGGTTTGGCAATTCACCCCTCCACTTT.

The chain recombines TRBV10-3 with TRBJ1-2; the D gene is possibly TRBD1 (5 bases). The CDR3 sequence is 13 residues long. Trimming took off 8 bases at V and 4 bases at J, with 14 bases between the two ends. Per the germline V gene, CDR1 is ENHRY and CDR2 is SYGVKD. CDR3 protein: CAISPGMGYGYTF. Here the CDR3 DNA reads TGTGCCATCTCGCCAGGGATGGGCTATGGCTACACCTTC.

This rearrangement joins TRBV7-3 to TRBJ1-6, with no clear D. This CDR3 has 15 residues. The germline V gene encodes CDR1 SGHTA and CDR2 FQGTGA. Trimming removed 5 bases at V and 8 bases at J, with 16 bases between. CDR3 protein: CASSPDGRNDSPLHF. In DNA form, the CDR3 reads TGTGCCAGCAGCCCGGACGGGAGGAACGATTCACCCCTCCACTTT.

The chain uses TRBV6-5 and TRBJ2-5; 7 bases map to TRBD2. This CDR3 is 14 amino acids long. Looked up from germline, CDR1 is MNHEY and CDR2 is SVGAGI. V lost 5 bases to trimming and J lost 2 bases; unmatched junction nucleotides: 5. The CDR3 reads CASSRASGQETQYF. CDR3 sequence (DNA): TGTGCCAGCAGTCGGGCTAGCGGTCAAGAGACCCAGTACTTC.

This chain joins TRBV2 and TRBJ2-1; D is unclear. CDR1 and CDR2 (germline): SNHLY, FYNNEI. This CDR3 comprises 12 residues. V was clipped by 4 bases and J by 7 bases, with 8 bases between them. This CDR3 reads CASSVGRNEQFF. CDR3 DNA: TGTGCCAGCAGTGTGGGCAGGAATGAGCAGTTCTTC. Together with reference TRBV2 and TRBJ2-1, the CDR3 gives the full variable domain: EPEVTQTPSHQVTQMGQEVILRCVPISNHLYFYWYRQILGQKVEFLVSFYNNEISEKSEIFDDQFSVERPDGSNFTLKIRSTKLEDSAMYFCASSVGRNEQFFGPGTRLTVL.

In this sample, this clone turned up a few times. The genes are TRBV14 and TRBJ2-2; 11 bases fit TRBD2. CDR3 length equals 17 residues. V lost 1 base, J lost 0 bases, and 1 base stayed unmatched. Per the germline V gene, CDR1 is SGHDN and CDR2 is FVKESK. The DNA for the CDR3 is TGTGCCAGCAGCCAAGCGACTAGCGGGGCGAACACCGGGGAGCTGTTTTTT. Its protein is CASSQATSGANTGELFF.

The chain links TRBV6-6 to TRBJ1-5, with D perhaps matching TRBD1 (5 bases). From germline, CDR1 is MNHNY and CDR2 SVGAGI (reference sequence). V was trimmed by 4 bases and J by 2 bases, leaving 12 bases between them. There are 15 residues in the CDR3. DNA for the CDR3: TGTGCCAGCAGTTCCCCTCCGGGGGGCAATCAGCCCCAGCATTTT. As protein: CASSSPPGGNQPQHF.

The CDR3 DNA is TGTGCCAGCAGTGAAAAACTGGGGGCAGGAGGCTACACCTTC. The encoded protein is CASSEKLGAGGYTF. The chain combines TRBV6-1 with TRBJ1-2; a possible D gene is TRBD1 (6 bases). This CDR3 is built from 14 residues. Trimming left V 2 bases short and J 8 bases short, with 15 bases between. The germline V gene encodes CDR1 MNHNS and CDR2 SASEGT.

The rearrangement uses TRBV6-5 and TRBJ1-6; 8 positions agree with TRBD1. CDR1 and CDR2 (germline): MNHEY, SVGAGI. The CDR3 length is 13 residues. V gave up 6 bases and J gave up 9 bases; unmatched junction bases: 4. The DNA of the CDR3 is TGTGCCAGCAGACAGGGGGTGATTTCACCCCTCCACTTT. Its protein is CASRQGVISPLHF.

The chain carries TRBV7-2 and TRBJ2-2, with D tentatively TRBD2 (6 bases). The germline V gene encodes CDR1 SGHTA and CDR2 FQGNSA. V was cut by 2 bases and J by 7 bases, with 14 bases left in between. This CDR3 comprises 15 residues. The CDR3 region has the DNA TGTGCCAGCAGCTTACTTGGGGGAGCGGGCGGGGAGCTGTTTTTT. It specifies CASSLLGGAGGELFF.

The chain joins TRBV4-1 to TRBJ1-4, with TRBD1 identical over 11 bases. J gave up 7 bases and V 0 bases, and 1 base lay outside the gene matches. This CDR3 spans 15 amino acids. Germline CDR1 MGHRA, CDR2 YSYEKL. The CDR3 DNA sequence: TGCGCCAGCAGCCAAGATGGGACAGGGGGTGAAAAACTGTTTTTT. Translation gives CASSQDGTGGEKLFF.

The chain joins TRBV7-9 to TRBJ2-7; 8 positions match TRBD2. The CDR3 runs to 15 residues. The trim removed 1 base at V and 6 bases at J, leaving 8 bases unmatched. Germline CDR1 and CDR2: SEHNR and FQNEAQ (reference sequence). Here the CDR3 reads CASSLGSGTSGEQYF. The CDR3 region has the DNA TGTGCCAGCAGCTTAGGGTCCGGGACTAGTGGCGAGCAGTACTTC.

In this sample, this clone turned up once. The rearrangement links TRBV15 to TRBJ2-7, with D possibly being TRBD2 (5 bases). CDR3 length: 15 residues. V dropped 5 bases and J dropped 0 bases, with 14 bases sitting between them. The germline V gene encodes CDR1 LNHNV and CDR2 YYDKDF (reference sequence). The CDR3 spells CATSVGRLASYEQYF. CDR3 coding DNA: TGTGCCACCAGCGTCGGCAGGCTAGCCTCCTACGAGCAGTACTTC.

The chain employs TRBV7-2 and TRBJ2-7, with D possibly matching TRBD1 (6 bases). The CDR3 spans 13 residues. The V end was cut by 1 base, the J end by 4 bases, with 8 bases between. The germline CDR1 and CDR2 sequences are SGHTA and FQGNSA. DNA for the CDR3: TGTGCCAGCAGCTTAGACAGGGCTTACGAGCAGTACTTC. Its protein is CASSLDRAYEQYF.

This chain uses TRBV6-6 with TRBJ2-3; no reliable D call. V lost 7 bases and J lost 6, with 17 bases in between. The CDR3 runs to 14 residues. The germline V gene has CDR1 MNHNY and CDR2 SVGAGI (reference sequence). The CDR3 DNA reads as TGTGCCAGCACCGACTGGAAATCAGTCGATACGCAGTATTTT. Its protein is CASTDWKSVDTQYF.

The chain carries TRBV7-3 and TRBJ2-3; 8 nucleotides match TRBD1. Germline trimming cut 2 bases from V and 8 bases from J; bases unmatched to any gene: 3. CDR3 length: 13 residues. Germline values: CDR1 SGHTA, CDR2 FQGTGA. CDR3 sequence: CASSLPTGGTQYF. The CDR3 DNA sequence: TGTGCCAGCAGCTTACCCACAGGGGGTACGCAGTATTTT.